This paragraph reports one T cell receptor (beta chain). The antigen it recognizes is unknown. Base qualities are not recorded, but no much larger clone differs from it by a single base. The intended sense of this specimen's time point label: about 28 days (+/-7) after the second vaccine dose. This specimen's treatment or condition label, per the study, means: meningococcal conjugate vaccine given as trial control. Vaccinee samples were obtained from the UK trials COV001 and COV002, which included a single-blind randomized controlled phase 2/3 trial of AZD1222 (ChAdOx1 nCoV-19) in healthy adults. For TCRbeta chain sequencing, PBMC samples were collected from trial participants at day 0 and at day 28 after the second dose. These data come from a study of T cell responses to AZD1222 COVID-19 vaccine (dated by TCRdb to the early 2020s). About the investigation overall: A total of around 240 trial participants underwent TCR sequencing, of whom some 210 received two doses of AZD1222 and about 25 received two doses of the MenACWY control vaccine. Enrollment into the trials was organized by age into subgroups of 18-55, 56-69 and 70-plus years, and those subgroups contained approximately 150, 30 and 60 TCR-sequenced participants, respectively.

The CDR3 regions of human TCRbeta chains were subjected to immunosequencing. As for how the authors treated the data: TCRs in the repertoires were matched against a reference library of SARS-CoV-2-specific TCRs that had been generated with the MIRA antigen-specificity platform. Breadth was defined as the fraction of unique TCRs that were SARS-CoV-2-associated. Depth was defined as the fraction of total T cells that were SARS-CoV-2-associated. Each spike-specific TCR was assigned to its reactive spike region and to a CD4 or CD8 class using the MIRA data. Log10-transformed breadth and depth values were compared by one-way ANOVA with Sidak's multiple comparisons tests. TCRdb's version of the immuneACCESS table is confined to in-frame rearrangements and falls short of the full clone set. An unresolved V gene accounts for under half of the shortfall where checked; the remainder is of unknown origin. D and trimming were read from the DNA, whereas the V and J calls and clone size are those reported in that table. The sample data list 130,000 to 150,000 clones, and around 90% of these were observed just once. The ten largest clones represent approximately 5.1% of the sample.

On the study overall, not on this receptor specifically: Vaccine-associated CD4 TCRs spanned the whole spike protein, with dominant responses in regions 160-218 and 743-854. A significant rise in spike-specific TCR breadth and depth was observed after two AZD1222 doses relative to day 0 and relative to MenACWY recipients. Participants were mostly white British and included more females than males, and it was suggested by the authors that clonal diversity may have been underestimated. Nearly half of unique spike-specific TCRs reportedly recognized epitopes outside regions mutated in the B.1.351 and B.1.1.7 variants. In the small 56-69-year group, the increase in depth fell short of significance, most likely because of low power. Conclusions about previously exposed vaccinees were limited because only a handful of AZD1222 recipients were SARS-CoV-2 seropositive at baseline. Because no samples from the day 14 peak response were available, repertoires could be characterized only after the peak T cell response.

The sequenced sample was peripheral blood, obtained 28 days after the second dose of the MenACWY control vaccine. The sequence was obtained from an adult who received the MenACWY meningococcal vaccine as a control.

CDR3 loop: CASRRGTVNTEAFF. The bases read TGTGCCAGCAGGCGAGGGACAGTGAACACTGAAGCTTTCTTT. This chain joins TRBV3-1 (or the pseudogene TRBV3-2) to TRBJ1-1; the junction holds 7 bases that match TRBD1. V lost 6 bases and J lost 0 bases, and the count of bases not matched to a germline gene is 4. In the germline V gene (reference sequence), CDR1 corresponds to LGHDT and CDR2 to YNNKEL. Measured from the cysteine to the phenylalanine, the CDR3 is 14 residues long. Just the 42-base CDR3 DNA is kept, in frame starting at base 1.